The 7 T cell receptor beta chains in this list originate from one sample, sequenced in a study of response to subunit inactivated influenza vaccine. From the RT-PCR reads, TCRdb called clonotypes with MiXCR, one entry per CDR3 protein. The sample records 560,000 or so distinct CDR3 sequences, approximately 7.1% being singletons. Sequences were derived from PBMCs from blood, sampled 23 to 25 months after vaccination. These receptors all stem from a man aged 45 to 70 who received an inactivated influenza vaccine.

This clonotype was observed at least ten times. V is TRBV3-1 and J is TRBJ1-1, with D possibly TRBD1 on 5 matching bases. Per germline, CDR1 LGHDT and CDR2 YNNKEL (reference sequence). Between the trimmed V and J ends, which lost 1 base and 6 bases, there was a span of 9 bases. The CDR3 extends over 13 amino acids. In nucleotides, the CDR3 is TGTGCCAGCAGCCAAGTCGTAGGGGCTGAAGCTTTCTTT. It specifies CASSQVVGAEAFF.

There are many counts of this clonotype. The chain's CDR3 is CASRMGEGYTF. The CDR3 bases are TGTGCCAGCAGGATGGGGGAGGGCTACACCTTC. The chain couples TRBV6-6 to TRBJ1-2, with a possible D match to TRBD1 (5 bases). V was shortened by 6 bases and J by 8 bases, with 10 bases between the two germline ends. Germline V gene lookup returns CDR1 MNHNY and CDR2 SVGAGI (reference sequence). This CDR3 has 11 residues.

This clonotype was counted a few times. The chain joins TRBV5-1 to TRBJ2-7; TRBD1 aligns across 8 bases. V trimming: 2 bases; J trimming: 2 bases; junction bases outside the gene matches: 3. This CDR3 contains 14 residues. In germline, CDR1 is SGHRS, CDR2 YFSETQ. CDR3 protein: CASSFRDRTYEQYF. Written as DNA, the CDR3 is TGCGCCAGCAGCTTCCGGGACAGGACCTACGAGCAGTACTTC.

This clonotype was counted between two and nine times. This rearrangement joins TRBV3-1 to TRBJ2-4; TRBD1 matches at 9 bases. The length of the CDR3 is 15 residues. Germline CDR1 reads LGHDT; CDR2 reads YNNKEL (reference sequence). With 3 bases clipped from V and 9 bases from J, the junction kept 9 bases outside the gene matches. The CDR3 sequence is CASSHTGTGPGIQYF. The CDR3 nucleotides read TGTGCCAGCAGCCACACCGGGACAGGGCCCGGCATTCAGTACTTC.

This clonotype was seen a few times. V is TRBV12-3 or TRBV12-4 and J is TRBJ2-5; D gene uncertain. With 3 bases removed from V and 5 bases from J, the gap between germline ends came to 10 bases. This CDR3 comprises 13 residues. CDR3 bases: TGTGCCAGCAGTTTTACCAGTAGTGAGACCCAGTACTTC. It specifies CASSFTSSETQYF.

This clonotype was counted a few times. V gene TRBV7-9 combines with J gene TRBJ2-3; D gene uncertain. CDR3 length: 16 amino acids. V was trimmed by 2 bases and J by 0 bases, leaving 12 bases between them. CDR1 and CDR2 from the germline V gene are SEHNR and FQNEAQ (reference sequence). This CDR3 is CASSLIRTPSTDTQYF. The CDR3, as DNA: TGTGCCAGCAGCTTAATCCGGACCCCAAGCACAGATACGCAGTATTTT.

The chain combines TRBV4-3 with TRBJ2-7; 10 positions match TRBD2. Germline V gene data show CDR1 as LGHNA and CDR2 as YSLEER. The CDR3 consists of 16 residues. The V gene end was trimmed by 0 bases and the J gene end by 4 bases; junction bases not matched to a gene: 6. In nucleotides, the CDR3 is TGCGCCAGCAGCCAAGAGTCTTCTAGCGGGAGTTACGAGCAGTACTTC. Its translation is CASSQESSSGSYEQYF.